This T cell receptor beta chain was sequenced for a study of blood T cells in healthy people across ages. Across the study: Template switching caught about one barcoded beta molecule for each two T cells.

A second PCR, run for roughly 7 to 11 cycles, used a sample-barcoded 5' primer plus a J-beta primer mix. Each CDR3 protein gets one entry after TCRdb re-called the 5' RACE reads with MiXCR. The repertoire includes about 1 million distinct CDR3 sequences, 45% of them detected once, and 15% to 20% sits in the top ten. Regarding the study as a whole: Donor CMV status was unknown, possibly confounding expanded clonotype changes.

Approximately 9.6 milliliters of peripheral blood were drawn from each donor into EDTA-treated tubes. V was pared by 6 bases and J by 5 bases, with 3 bases of the junction left unmatched. There are 14 residues in the CDR3. Germline V gene lookup returns CDR1 MNHEY and CDR2 SMNVEV (reference sequence). With regard to this clonotype: Its antigen remains unidentified.

The rearrangement joins TRBV27 to TRBJ2-3; 12 bases are a match to TRBD2. Sequencing input: blood. The receptor was isolated from a woman in her sixties in good health. CDR3 in DNA: TGTGCCAGCAGCCAACTAGCGGGAGGAGATACGCAGTATTTT. Translated: CASSQLAGGDTQYF.